The clone carrying this T cell receptor beta chain occurred a few times. Its matching antigen is unknown. The record originates from a study of cytomegalovirus exposure and HLA in healthy donors. Findings and caveats of the study: TCR beta chains numbering 164 were designated cytomegalovirus-associated. A later examination showed that TCR association rates differed by HLA locus, with DRB1 most and HLA-C fewest.

The PCR contained 60 Vbeta and 13 Jbeta primers. Using immunoSEQ multiplex PCR, the repertoire was profiled, and TCRdb retains in-frame clones only, with some absent. Counted here are about 98,000 clones, about three quarters occurring once; the ten biggest clones make up 7.5% to 9.5%. The CDR3 is 12 residues long. V dropped 11 bases and J dropped 9; count of bases not matched to a gene: 9. CDR1 is MNHNS and CDR2 is SASEGT in the germline V gene. The TCR comes from a human donor in good health. The rearrangement uses TRBV6-1 and TRBJ1-5, with 8 bases that match TRBD1. The sequenced sample consisted of PBMCs. CDR3 nucleotides: TGTGCCGGACAGGGTGGCAGGGGGCCCCAGCATTTT. As protein: CAGQGGRGPQHF.